This T cell receptor beta chain is from a study of human thymus T cells. Half of the eight donors gave roughly 0.5-1 mL blood during surgery. CDR1 is SGHNT, CDR2 YYREEE, per germline (reference sequence). V gave up 4 bases and J gave up 5 bases; unmatched junction bases: 10. The CDR3 has 15 residues. The assay was immunoSEQ multiplex PCR, and TCRdb's table has in-frame clones only and misses some. Of tens of thousands of clones detected, 85% to 95% appear once; the ten largest clones hold around 0.12%. The clonotype comes from a boy under two years old with a congenital heart defect but otherwise immunologically healthy. The genes are TRBV5-4 and TRBJ2-5; TRBD1 agrees at 8 bases. The sample consisted of blood. The CDR3 sequence is CASSPGQAVPETQYF. The CDR3 nucleotides read TGTGCCAGCAGCCCGGGACAGGCTGTCCCGGAGACCCAGTACTTC.